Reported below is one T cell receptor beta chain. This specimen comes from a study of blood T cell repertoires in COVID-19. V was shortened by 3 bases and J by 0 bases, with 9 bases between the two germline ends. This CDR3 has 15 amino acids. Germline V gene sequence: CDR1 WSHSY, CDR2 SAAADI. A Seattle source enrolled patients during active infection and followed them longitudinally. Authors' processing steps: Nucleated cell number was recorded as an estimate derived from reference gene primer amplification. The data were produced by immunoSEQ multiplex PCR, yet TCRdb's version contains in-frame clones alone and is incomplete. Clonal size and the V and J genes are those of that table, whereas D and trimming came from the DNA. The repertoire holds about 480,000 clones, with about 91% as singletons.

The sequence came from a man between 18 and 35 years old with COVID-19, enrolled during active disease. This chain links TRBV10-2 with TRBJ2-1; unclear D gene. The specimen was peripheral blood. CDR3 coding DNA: TGCGCCAGCAGTGAAACAGATCGCTCCTACAATGAGCAGTTCTTC. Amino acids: CASSETDRSYNEQFF.